This entry concerns a single T cell receptor (beta chain). Its antigen is currently unknown. The CDR3 totals 18 residues. CDR1 and CDR2 from the germline V gene are SGDLS and YYNGEE. The germline V and J ends were trimmed by 0 bases and 5 bases, with 22 bases remaining between them. The repertoire was sequenced with immunoSEQ multiplex PCR; TCRdb's copy has only in-frame clones and lacks some. The table includes over 40,000 clones, approximately 84% detected once. This entry comes from a study of T cell responses to AZD1222 COVID-19 vaccine. Whole-study context: Second-dose intervals of approximately 4 or approximately 12 weeks were pooled. Study-level points and caveats: In a largely white British group with more females than males, clonal diversity was possibly underestimated.

V usage is TRBV9 and J usage is TRBJ2-3, with D perhaps matching TRBD2 (6 bases). The sequence was collected from an adult in good health. The sequenced sample was peripheral blood, obtained on day 0 of AZD1222 vaccination. The CDR3 region is CASSVELARSSVQDTQYF. The CDR3 DNA is TGTGCCAGCAGCGTAGAACTCGCCCGGTCTAGCGTGCAAGATACGCAGTATTTT.